These 30 T cell receptor beta chains share one sample of origin, sequenced in a study of CD8+CD57+ T cells in acquired aplastic anemia. Researchers used genomic DNA as the template to profile TCR beta VDJ and CDR3. TCRdb processed the reads anew with MiXCR; each CDR3 protein has one entry. The profile covers some 200,000 distinct CDR3 sequences, with approximately 48% appearing a single time and about 1.7% taken by the ten largest. Those patients picked for sequencing had displayed CD8+CD57+ cell expansion on flow cytometry. Sequenced sample: sorted CD4+, CD8+, or CD8+CD57+ T cells (not recorded which) from PBMCs. The receptors come from a human donor with aplastic anemia.

There are many counts of this clonotype. The chain links TRBV28 to TRBJ1-6; D not resolved. Germline V gives CDR1 MDHEN, CDR2 SYDVKM. Trimming removed 6 bases from V and 7 bases from J, with 7 bases in between. The CDR3 covers 12 residues. As DNA, the CDR3 is TGTGCCAGCAGCAGCCAGAATTCACCCCTCCACTTT. It specifies CASSSQNSPLHF. Full variable domain (missing parts from reference TRBV28 and TRBJ1-6): DVKVTQSSRYLVKRTGEKVFLECVQDMDHENMFWYRQDPGLGLRLIYFSYDVKMKEKGDIPEGYSVSREKKERFSLILESASTNQTSMYLCASSSQNSPLHFGNGTRLTVT.

This clonotype has ten or more counts. The rearrangement uses TRBV2 and TRBJ2-7; D unclear. This CDR3 contains 12 residues. Trimming left V 2 bases short and J 3 bases short, with 5 bases between. The germline V gene has CDR1 SNHLY and CDR2 FYNNEI. The CDR3, as DNA: TGTGCCAGCAGTGAACTCAGCTACGAGCAGTACTTC. Translation gives CASSELSYEQYF.

This clonotype was recorded only once. This chain connects TRBV5-1 to TRBJ2-1; 12 nucleotides agree with TRBD2. The CDR3 consists of 13 residues. The V gene's germline CDR1 is SGHRS and CDR2 YFSETQ. Germline trimming cut 3 bases from V and 11 bases from J; bases unmatched to any gene: 3. The CDR3 reads CASSSLAGGQQFF. DNA for the CDR3: TGCGCCAGCAGCTCACTAGCGGGGGGACAGCAGTTCTTC. Supplemented by reference TRBV5-1 and TRBJ2-1, the full variable domain reads KAGVTQTPRYLIKTRGQQVTLSCSPISGHRSVSWYQQTPGQGLQFLFEYFSETQRNKGNFPGRFSGRQFSNSRSEMNVSTLELGDSALYLCASSSLAGGQQFFGPGTRLTVL.

This chain uses TRBV7-2 with TRBJ2-7; D gene ambiguous. Germline CDR1 reads SGHTA; CDR2 reads FQGNSA. This CDR3 spans 14 amino acids. V shed 5 bases and J shed 7 bases, with 18 bases lying between them. The CDR3, as DNA: TGTGCCAGCAGCCACCCCGACCAGGAACGGGAGCAGTACTTC. This gives the protein CASSHPDQEREQYF.

The V and J genes are TRBV7-9 and TRBJ2-7, with D possibly being TRBD2 (5 bases). The CDR3 length is 15 residues. The ends were cut back, 3 bases at V and 7 bases at J, with 19 bases in the middle. The V gene's germline CDR1 is SEHNR and CDR2 FQNEAQ (reference sequence). Here the CDR3 DNA reads TGTGCCAGCAGCTTCCCGGACCACCCCAGAGGGGAGCAGTACTTC. This translates into CASSFPDHPRGEQYF.

This clonotype was found many times. The chain links TRBV6-2 or TRBV6-3 to TRBJ2-5; 8 bases line up with TRBD1. Trimming removed 7 bases from V and 6 bases from J; junction bases left unmatched: 16. The CDR3 spans 16 residues. CDR1 MNHEY and CDR2 SVGEGT come from the germline V gene. The CDR3 coding sequence is TGTGCCAGCACCTACAACCCGGGACAGGTAACGAAGACCCAGTACTTC. Amino acid sequence: CASTYNPGQVTKTQYF.

This clonotype was observed at least ten times. The V and J genes are TRBV20-1 and TRBJ2-1; D uncertain. The CDR3 length is 12 residues. Germline lookup yields CDR1 DFQATT and CDR2 SNEGSKA (reference sequence). Deletions cut 3 bases from V and 9 bases from J, with 12 bases between. CDR3 loop: CSASRSVGEQFF. CDR3 in DNA: TGCAGTGCTAGCAGGAGTGTTGGTGAGCAGTTCTTC.

This clonotype was counted between two and nine times. CDR3 sequence reads: CSVEGPTNYGYTF. In DNA form, the CDR3 reads TGCAGCGTTGAGGGTCCGACCAACTATGGCTACACCTTC. The rearrangement links TRBV29-1 to TRBJ1-2; D is unclear. The germline CDR1 and CDR2 sequences are SQVTM and ANQGSEA. The CDR3 loop spans 13 amino acids. Between the trimmed V and J ends, which lost 3 bases and 2 bases, there was a span of 10 bases.

The genes are TRBV24-1 and TRBJ1-2; D not resolved. Trimming removed 3 bases at V and 5 bases at J, with 6 bases between. Per germline, CDR1 KGHDR and CDR2 SFDVKD. This CDR3 spans 12 amino acids. The CDR3 DNA reads TGTGCCACCAGTGATCCGGGGTATGGCTACACCTTC. This sequence encodes CATSDPGYGYTF.

V gene TRBV19 combines with J gene TRBJ2-7; possibly TRBD1 or TRBD2 for D (7 bases each). V lost 1 base and J 3 bases, leaving 13 bases between the germline ends. Germline V lookup: CDR1 LNHDA, CDR2 SQIVND (reference sequence). This CDR3 has 15 amino acids. The CDR3 loop reads CASSIVGGGGYEQYF. The CDR3 DNA sequence: TGTGCCAGTAGTATAGTGGGAGGGGGCGGCTACGAGCAGTACTTC.

The DNA of the CDR3 is TGTGCCAGCAGTGTTCGCGGGGGGACCGGAGATACGCAGTATTTT. Translating it yields CASSVRGGTGDTQYF. V is TRBV2 and J is TRBJ2-3; 8 bases fit TRBD2. The CDR3 loop spans 15 amino acids. Germline lookup yields CDR1 SNHLY and CDR2 FYNNEI. Unmatched junction bases numbered 8, after V lost 4 bases and J lost 5 bases.

This rearrangement joins TRBV24-1 to TRBJ2-7; D may match TRBD1 or TRBD2 (5 bases each). Germline values: CDR1 KGHDR, CDR2 SFDVKD. The CDR3 length is 15 residues. With 3 bases removed from V and 0 bases from J, the gap between germline ends came to 11 bases. CDR3 protein: CATSDRGRGSYEQYF. The CDR3 DNA reads as TGTGCCACCAGTGATCGGGGACGGGGCTCCTACGAGCAGTACTTC.

This clonotype occurred many times. This chain joins TRBV5-6 and TRBJ1-4, with D maybe TRBD1 (6 bases). The CDR3 is 15 residues long. V was shortened by 4 bases and J by 3 bases, with 13 bases between the two germline ends. Germline V CDR1 and CDR2: SGHDT, YYEEEE. CDR3 nucleotides: TGTGCCAGCAGCGCCACAGGGAGGGCTAATGAAAAACTGTTTTTT. Translation: CASSATGRANEKLFF. Variable domain in full (rest from reference TRBV5-6 and TRBJ1-4): DAGVTQSPTHLIKTRGQQVTLRCSPKSGHDTVSWYQQALGQGPQFIFQYYEEEERQRGNFPDRFSGHQFPNYSSELNVNALLLGDSALYLCASSATGRANEKLFFGSGTQLSVL.

V gene TRBV20-1 combines with J gene TRBJ2-5; D gene uncertain. From germline, CDR1 is DFQATT and CDR2 SNEGSKA (reference sequence). Trimming took 0 bases from V and 2 from J, leaving 13 bases between them. CDR3 size: 15 residues. The CDR3 spells CSARDIGRNQETQYF. In nucleotides, the CDR3 is TGCAGTGCTAGAGATATCGGCAGAAATCAAGAGACCCAGTACTTC.

This clonotype has at least ten counts. The DNA of the CDR3 is TGCGCCAGCAGCTTGGCCGGTCCGGTGAACACTGAAGCTTTCTTT. It specifies CASSLAGPVNTEAFF. This sequence joins TRBV5-1 and TRBJ1-1; D gene ambiguous. The CDR3 length is 15 residues. Trimming shortened V by 0 bases and J by 0 bases, and 9 bases separated the two germline ends. Germline CDR1 SGHRS, CDR2 YFSETQ. Full variable domain (rest looked up from reference TRBV5-1 and TRBJ1-1): KAGVTQTPRYLIKTRGQQVTLSCSPISGHRSVSWYQQTPGQGLQFLFEYFSETQRNKGNFPGRFSGRQFSNSRSEMNVSTLELGDSALYLCASSLAGPVNTEAFFGQGTRLTVV.

The chain is built from TRBV2 and TRBJ1-2; D might be TRBD1 (6 bases). The CDR3 spans 13 residues. V lost 8 bases and J 5 bases, leaving 15 bases between the germline ends. Germline V gene sequence: CDR1 SNHLY, CDR2 FYNNEI. This CDR3 is CASGGGGVYGYTF. Written as DNA, the CDR3 is TGTGCCAGCGGGGGGGGGGGCGTTTATGGCTACACCTTC.

This clonotype was observed at least ten times. The rearrangement links TRBV5-5 to TRBJ1-3; 7 nucleotides match TRBD1. The germline V gene has CDR1 SGHKS and CDR2 YYEKEE (reference sequence). The CDR3 loop spans 14 amino acids. The trim removed 0 bases at V and 7 bases at J, leaving 4 bases unmatched. In DNA, the CDR3 is TGTGCCAGCAGCTTGGGGACAGGAGGGAACACCATATATTTT. This encodes CASSLGTGGNTIYF.

This clonotype showed up just a few times. In nucleotides, the CDR3 is TGTGCCGTGGCTGGCGGGCGGCAAGAGACCCAGTACTTC. Residues: CAVAGGRQETQYF. The chain is built from TRBV7-6 and TRBJ2-5; weak D call: TRBD2 (5 bases). V was cut by 11 bases and J by 2 bases, with 15 bases left in between. The V gene's germline CDR1 is SGHVS and CDR2 FNYEAQ. The CDR3 spans 13 residues.

The sample holds one count of this clonotype. V and J are TRBV2 and TRBJ2-5; TRBD2 is a possible D gene (6 bases). The V end lost 8 bases, the J end lost 5 bases, and 12 bases lay between the germline ends. Germline CDR1 SNHLY, CDR2 FYNNEI. The CDR3 totals 12 residues. CDR3 protein: CASGRSDETQYF. CDR3 in DNA: TGTGCCAGCGGGAGGTCGGATGAGACCCAGTACTTC.

Points on this clonotype: A much larger clone sits a single nucleotide away, making a read error possible. The CDR3 region has the DNA TGTGCCTGGACATACGGACAGAACTATGGCTACACCTTC. Its translation: CAWTYGQNYGYTF. The chain has TRBV30 and TRBJ1-2, with a possible D match to TRBD1 (6 bases). Per germline, CDR1 GTSNPN and CDR2 SVGIG (reference sequence). V was shortened by 4 bases and J by 2 bases, with 11 bases between the two germline ends. This CDR3 contains 13 residues.

CDR3: CASSSGQGAREQYF. In DNA form, the CDR3 reads TGTGCCAGTAGTTCGGGACAGGGGGCTCGCGAGCAGTACTTC. V is TRBV19 and J is TRBJ2-7; TRBD1 matches at 12 bases. With 5 bases clipped from V and 6 bases from J, the junction kept 5 bases outside the gene matches. The length of the CDR3 is 14 residues. Per the germline V gene, CDR1 is LNHDA and CDR2 is SQIVND (reference sequence).

This clonotype occurred many times. The chain uses TRBV7-2 and TRBJ2-7, with TRBD2 identical over 9 bases. The trim removed 4 bases at V and 0 bases at J, leaving 1 base unmatched. Germline lookup yields CDR1 SGHTA and CDR2 FQGNSA. The CDR3 consists of 14 residues. CDR3 bases: TGTGCCAGCAGCTCGACTAGCGGCTCCTACGAGCAGTACTTC. Protein sequence: CASSSTSGSYEQYF.

In its sample, this clonotype was seen many times. The chain is built from TRBV24-1 and TRBJ1-2, with D perhaps matching TRBD1 (5 bases). Germline CDR1 reads KGHDR; CDR2 reads SFDVKD. Trimming pared 4 bases from V and 2 bases from J, leaving 10 bases between. The CDR3 length is 14 residues. CDR3 sequence reads: CATSDPSGNYGYTF. The CDR3 DNA reads TGTGCCACCAGTGACCCCTCAGGGAACTATGGCTACACCTTC.

This clonotype was counted between two and nine times. The chain links TRBV27 to TRBJ2-2; TRBD1 matches 8 bases. V trimming: 5 bases; J trimming: 1 base; junction bases outside the gene matches: 3. CDR3 length: 15 residues. CDR1 and CDR2 from the germline V gene are MNHEY and SMNVEV (reference sequence). CDR3 protein: CASSVGTGNTGELFF. The CDR3 bases are TGTGCCAGCAGTGTGGGGACAGGGAACACCGGGGAGCTGTTTTTT.

This CDR3 is CASNAQGGNTIYF. CDR3 DNA sequence: TGTGCCAGTAATGCCCAGGGTGGAAACACCATATATTTT. The chain couples TRBV19 to TRBJ1-3; D may be TRBD1 (5 bases). The ends were cut back, 7 bases at V and 3 bases at J, with 10 bases in the middle. CDR1 is LNHDA, CDR2 SQIVND, per germline (reference sequence). CDR3 length: 13 residues.

The J gene is TRBJ1-2, the V gene TRBV2, with unresolved D. Per germline, CDR1 SNHLY and CDR2 FYNNEI. This CDR3 has 12 residues. V was cut by 2 bases and J by 14 bases, with 15 bases left in between. CDR3 protein: CASSENSSRLTF. DNA for the CDR3: TGTGCCAGCAGTGAAAATAGTAGCAGGCTTACCTTC.

The CDR3 DNA reads TGCAGCATCGTCGGGACAGGGGCCAACTCCTACGAGCAGTACTTC. This encodes CSIVGTGANSYEQYF. The V gene is TRBV29-1, the J gene TRBJ2-7; TRBD1 matches at 10 bases. Germline CDR1 SQVTM, CDR2 ANQGSEA. The CDR3 runs 15 residues. V shed 8 bases and J 0 bases; nucleotides not matched to a gene: 10.

The chain recombines TRBV7-8 with TRBJ2-3; D remains unclear. The CDR3 runs 11 residues. V was clipped by 4 bases and J by 9 bases, with 8 bases between them. Germline values: CDR1 SGHVS, CDR2 FQNEAQ. CDR3: CASSSYETQYF. The CDR3 coding sequence is TGTGCCAGCAGCTCGTACGAGACGCAGTATTTT. The full variable domain, completed using reference TRBV7-8 and TRBJ2-3, is GAGVSQSPRYKVAKRGQDVALRCDPISGHVSLFWYQQALGQGPEFLTYFQNEAQLDKSGLPSDRFFAERPEGSVSTLKIQRTQQEDSAVYLCASSSYETQYFGPGTRLTVL.

This clonotype was found a few times. The chain combines TRBV2 with TRBJ1-6; D perhaps matches TRBD1 (6 bases). Germline-derived CDR1 and CDR2 are SNHLY and FYNNEI. V lost 9 bases to trimming and J lost 7 bases, with 13 bases between them. This CDR3 contains 13 residues. CDR3 residues: CASQGRGNSPLHF. CDR3 in DNA: TGTGCCAGTCAAGGGAGGGGGAATTCACCCCTCCACTTT.

J is TRBJ2-3 and V is TRBV10-1; the D is unclear. This CDR3 spans 13 amino acids. The V end was cut by 3 bases, the J end by 1 base, with 5 bases between. Germline values: CDR1 WNHNN, CDR2 SYGVQD (reference sequence). CDR3: CASSDEGTDTQYF. CDR3 nucleotides: TGCGCCAGCAGTGACGAGGGCACAGATACGCAGTATTTT.